The sequence of this T cell receptor (beta chain) was determined in a study of blood T cell repertoires in COVID-19. About the research overall: Samples representing acute and convalescent COVID-19 were sourced from the United States, Italy and Spain. Sources were T cells, B-cell-depleted T cells, or PBMCs; the material itself was cDNA or gDNA.

Original processing notes: Reference gene primer amplification gave estimated nucleated cell counts. Assay used: immunoSEQ multiplex PCR; TCRdb lists only in-frame clones, some missing. V and J calls and clone size are copied from that table; D and trimming were computed from the DNA. The table lists fewer than 200,000 clones, about 85% of them singletons, with approximately 1.1% in the top ten. Germline lookup yields CDR1 MNHNS and CDR2 SASEGT. This CDR3 contains 15 residues. With V trimmed by 5 bases and J by 1 base, 4 bases remained unmatched. This TCR came from a man in his sixties who had recovered from COVID-19. This chain connects TRBV6-1 to TRBJ1-3; TRBD1 matches 8 bases. Source material: peripheral blood. In DNA form, the CDR3 reads TGTGCCAGCAGTTTGGACAGGGTGTCTGGAAACACCATATATTTT. Amino acids: CASSLDRVSGNTIYF.